Shown below are 15 T cell receptor beta chains from a single sample sequenced in a study of CD8+ T cells in alopecia areata. Following extraction, RNA underwent reverse transcription to cDNA, which served as the sequencing template. The method was immunoSEQ multiplex PCR; TCRdb's version includes in-frame clones alone and lacks a portion of them. The data hold hundreds of thousands of clones, with 50% to 75% observed a single time. Treatment defined: oral pan-JAK inhibitor, 5-10 mg twice daily. Sample: CD4+ T cells sorted from blood, taken at week 52, from a patient treated with tofacitinib. The receptors come from a human donor with alopecia areata.

J is TRBJ2-7 and V is TRBV9; 7 bases map to TRBD2. Germline assignment: CDR1 SGDLS and CDR2 YYNGEE. V lost 0 bases and J lost 7; bases outside the gene matches: 4. The length of the CDR3 is 13 residues. CDR3 coding DNA: TGTGCCAGCAGCGTAGGGGATAGCGGGGAGCAGTACTTC. It is translated as CASSVGDSGEQYF.

In its sample, this clone was seen a few times. The J gene is TRBJ2-3, the V gene TRBV5-1; D not certain. This CDR3 contains 14 residues. Germline CDR1 SGHRS, CDR2 YFSETQ. The V and J ends lost 0 bases and 2 bases respectively, with 7 bases between them. CDR3 sequence (DNA): TGCGCCAGCAGCTTGGTACCCGACACAGATACGCAGTATTTT. Amino acids: CASSLVPDTDTQYF.

This clone was detected only once. The V call is TRBV6-6, the J call TRBJ2-7, with a possible D match to TRBD1 (5 bases). The CDR3 extends over 13 amino acids. Trimming took off 7 bases at V and 4 bases at J, with 14 bases between the two ends. CDR1 and CDR2 (germline): MNHNY, SVGAGI (reference sequence). The CDR3 DNA is TGTGCCAGCATGGAAGGGGCGGTTTACGAGCAGTACTTC. Residues: CASMEGAVYEQYF.

The chain joins TRBV4-3 to TRBJ2-3; D uncertain. V lost 0 bases to trimming and J lost 5 bases, with 12 bases between them. CDR3 length: 15 amino acids. Germline CDR1 LGHNA, CDR2 YSLEER. The CDR3 is CASSQDYFGLDTQYF. The CDR3, as DNA: TGCGCCAGCAGCCAAGACTACTTTGGTCTAGATACGCAGTATTTT.

This chain links TRBV5-4 with TRBJ2-3; D is perhaps TRBD1 (7 bases). Trimming removed 3 bases from V and 3 bases from J, with 14 bases in between. The CDR3 has 15 amino acids. Germline V gene data show CDR1 as SGHNT and CDR2 as YYREEE (reference sequence). CDR3 DNA: TGTGCCAGCAGCTCGACAGGGAGGAAAACAGATACGCAGTATTTT. Its translation: CASSSTGRKTDTQYF. Filled out from reference TRBV5-4 and TRBJ2-3, the complete variable domain reads ETGVTQSPTHLIKTRGQQVTLRCSSQSGHNTVSWYQQALGQGPQFIFQYYREEENGRGNFPPRFSGLQFPNYSSELNVNALELDDSALYLCASSSTGRKTDTQYFGPGTRLTVL.

V is TRBV4-1 and J is TRBJ1-2; maybe TRBD1 (6 bases). The germline V and J ends were trimmed by 3 bases and 3 bases, with 14 bases remaining between them. The V gene's germline CDR1 is MGHRA and CDR2 YSYEKL. The CDR3 loop spans 15 amino acids. DNA for the CDR3: TGCGCCAGCAGCCAGTCGGACAGAGAATACTATGGCTACACCTTC. It specifies CASSQSDREYYGYTF.

J is TRBJ2-7 and V is TRBV2, with D possibly TRBD1 on 5 matching bases. CDR1 is SNHLY, CDR2 FYNNEI, per germline. V was pared by 3 bases and J by 3 bases, with 9 bases between. The CDR3 sequence is 13 residues long. As DNA, the CDR3 is TGTGCCAGCAGTGATACAGGAGACTACGAGCAGTACTTC. Its protein is CASSDTGDYEQYF.

The chain employs TRBV30 and TRBJ2-3; TRBD1 or TRBD2 may be the D gene (6 bases each). This CDR3 comprises 13 residues. Per germline, CDR1 GTSNPN and CDR2 SVGIG (reference sequence). Trimming took off 8 bases at V and 0 bases at J, with 12 bases between the two ends. The CDR3 DNA is TGTGCCCGAACGGGGGCAAGCACAGATACGCAGTATTTT. This codes for CARTGASTDTQYF. The full variable domain, in which reference TRBV30 and TRBJ2-3 provide the parts outside the CDR3, is SQTIHQWPATLVQPVGSPLSLECTVEGTSNPNLYWYRQAAGRGLQLLFYSVGIGQISSEVPQNLSASRPQDRQFILSSKKLLLSDSGFYLCARTGASTDTQYFGPGTRLTVL.

This clone was counted at least ten times. The chain employs TRBV6-5 and TRBJ2-3; no reliable D call. V shed 4 bases and J shed 5 bases, with 13 bases lying between them. The CDR3 extends over 14 amino acids. From germline, CDR1 is MNHEY and CDR2 SVGAGI. CDR3 nucleotide sequence: TGTGCCAGCAGTTCTATAAGTCGGTTAGATACGCAGTATTTT. Protein: CASSSISRLDTQYF.

This chain joins TRBV6-5 and TRBJ2-7; no reliable D call. The CDR3 is made up of 14 amino acids. The germline V and J ends were trimmed by 5 bases and 0 bases, with 11 bases remaining between them. Germline V gene sequence: CDR1 MNHEY, CDR2 SVGAGI. CDR3 region: CASSPVIGSYEQYF. CDR3 bases: TGTGCCAGCAGTCCAGTGATCGGCTCCTACGAGCAGTACTTC.

The genes are TRBV5-6 and TRBJ2-7; 10 bases are a match to TRBD1. The CDR3 extends over 15 amino acids. Germline trimming cut 1 base from V and 4 bases from J; bases unmatched to any gene: 5. Germline CDR1 is SGHDT and CDR2 is YYEEEE. CDR3 in DNA: TGTGCCAGCAGCTTGCGAGACAGGGGGCGGTACGAGCAGTACTTC. Protein product: CASSLRDRGRYEQYF.

V gene TRBV5-4 combines with J gene TRBJ1-6; tentatively, D is TRBD1 (5 bases). The V end was cut by 4 bases, the J end by 13 bases, with 15 bases between. The CDR3 loop spans 13 amino acids. Germline V lookup: CDR1 SGHNT, CDR2 YYREEE (reference sequence). The CDR3 nucleotides are TGTGCCAGCAGCCTCGACGGCGGGGGGCCCCTCCACTTT. Amino acid sequence: CASSLDGGGPLHF. The full variable domain, in which reference TRBV5-4 and TRBJ1-6 provide the parts outside the CDR3, is ETGVTQSPTHLIKTRGQQVTLRCSSQSGHNTVSWYQQALGQGPQFIFQYYREEENGRGNFPPRFSGLQFPNYSSELNVNALELDDSALYLCASSLDGGGPLHFGNGTRLTVT.

The gene calls are TRBV29-1 and TRBJ2-1; 12 nucleotides align to TRBD1. J lost 3 bases, V lost 7 bases, and 4 bases had no gene match. This CDR3 region has 14 residues. CDR1 is SQVTM and CDR2 is ANQGSEA in the germline V gene. CDR3 DNA: TGCAGCGGACGGGACAGGGGGCTCTACAATGAGCAGTTCTTC. Its protein product is CSGRDRGLYNEQFF.

This chain uses TRBV6-5 with TRBJ1-4; TRBD1 might be the D (5 bases). Germline-derived CDR1 and CDR2 are MNHEY and SVGAGI. The CDR3 contains 14 residues. Trimming took off 0 bases at V and 8 bases at J, with 10 bases between the two ends. For the CDR3, the DNA is TGTGCCAGCAGTTACTCTCGGGGGTACGAAAAACTGTTTTTT. It codes for CASSYSRGYEKLFF.

The V call is TRBV5-6, the J call TRBJ2-7; the D is unclear. The CDR3 extends over 15 amino acids. Germline V CDR1 and CDR2: SGHDT, YYEEEE. V lost 4 bases, J lost 5 bases, and 19 bases lay in between. The CDR3 here is CASSPREGLWDEQYF. The DNA for the CDR3 is TGTGCCAGCAGCCCTAGAGAAGGCCTTTGGGACGAGCAGTACTTC. Using reference TRBV5-6 and TRBJ2-7 for the parts outside the CDR3, the full variable domain is DAGVTQSPTHLIKTRGQQVTLRCSPKSGHDTVSWYQQALGQGPQFIFQYYEEEERQRGNFPDRFSGHQFPNYSSELNVNALLLGDSALYLCASSPREGLWDEQYFGPGTRLTVT.